This is a list of T cell receptor beta chains from one sample in a study of radiation and T cells in renal cell carcinoma. Profiling relied on immunoSEQ multiplex PCR, and the TCRdb table lists in-frame clones only, not all of them. The sample gives 140,000 to 150,000 clones, 88% of which show up once; around 4.1% is in the top ten. The sample here was blood, taken from a patient whose treatment included radiotherapy and nephrectomy. The receptor set was obtained from a woman aged 65 to 85 with renal cell carcinoma. CDR3s include the opening cysteine and the closing phenylalanine or tryptophan. D genes are given only for firm matches. Size is stated for part of the rows, as once, few or many counts, or as a class when the clone is expanded.

V gene: TRBV19; D gene: NA; clone size: once; J gene: TRBJ2-3; CDR3 DNA: TGTGCCAGTAGTATTTTTAGAACGGGGTATACGCAGTATTTT; CDR3 protein: CASSIFRTGYTQYF
V gene: TRBV7-9; D gene: NA; clone size: NA; J gene: TRBJ1-2; CDR3 DNA: TGTGCCAGCAGCTTAACCAATCCGGACGGTGGCTACACCTTC; CDR3 protein: CASSLTNPDGGYTF
V gene: TRBV29-1; D gene: NA; clone size: NA; J gene: TRBJ1-1; CDR3 DNA: TGCAGCGTAGGAGGGTTGGTAGGTACTGAAGCTTTCTTT; CDR3 protein: CSVGGLVGTEAFF
V gene: TRBV5-4; D gene: TRBD1; clone size: NA; J gene: TRBJ2-3; CDR3 DNA: TGTGCCAGCAGCCCAAGACAGGGTAGCACAGATACGCAGTATTTT; CDR3 protein: CASSPRQGSTDTQYF
V gene: TRBV19; D gene: NA; clone size: NA; J gene: TRBJ1-3; CDR3 DNA: TGTGCCAGTAGTATCGGGCACCCCTCTGGAAACACCATATATTTT; CDR3 protein: CASSIGHPSGNTIYF
V gene: TRBV5-4; D gene: NA; clone size: NA; J gene: TRBJ1-1; CDR3 DNA: TGTGCCAGCAGCTCGGGACTTCCTTCGGGGAACACTGAAGCTTTCTTT; CDR3 protein: CASSSGLPSGNTEAFF
V gene: TRBV5-1; D gene: NA; clone size: NA; J gene: TRBJ2-3; CDR3 DNA: TGCGCCAGCAGCTTATCCGGGGATGGGACAGATACGCAGTATTTT; CDR3 protein: CASSLSGDGTDTQYF
V gene: TRBV6-6; D gene: TRBD1; clone size: NA; J gene: TRBJ2-1; CDR3 DNA: TGTGCCAGCAGTCCCCGGACAGGTGCCTACAATGAGCAGTTCTTC; CDR3 protein: CASSPRTGAYNEQFF
V gene: TRBV5-6; D gene: NA; clone size: NA; J gene: TRBJ1-5; CDR3 DNA: TGTGCCAGCAGCTTGCAGTTCAATCAGCCCCAGCATTTT; CDR3 protein: CASSLQFNQPQHF
V gene: TRBV7-9; D gene: NA; clone size: NA; J gene: TRBJ2-1; CDR3 DNA: TGTGCCAGCAGCTTAACCAACAATGAGCAGTTCTTC; CDR3 protein: CASSLTNNEQFF
V gene: TRBV27; D gene: NA; clone size: NA; J gene: TRBJ1-4; CDR3 DNA: TGTGCCAGCAGTTTCGGGGGAGGTGAAAAACTGTTTTTT; CDR3 protein: CASSFGGGEKLFF
V gene: TRBV19; D gene: TRBD1; clone size: NA; J gene: TRBJ1-3; CDR3 DNA: TGTGCCAGTAGTAAGGACAGGGTTCCTGGAAACACCATATATTTT; CDR3 protein: CASSKDRVPGNTIYF
V gene: TRBV29-1; D gene: NA; clone size: NA; J gene: TRBJ1-3; CDR3 DNA: TGCAGTGTTGAGGGTCGAGGCAGCCACACCATATATTTT; CDR3 protein: CSVEGRGSHTIYF
V gene: TRBV2; D gene: NA; clone size: NA; J gene: TRBJ2-2; CDR3 DNA: TGTGCCAGCAGGTACTGGGACACCGGGGAGCTGTTTTTT; CDR3 protein: CASRYWDTGELFF
V gene: TRBV19; D gene: NA; clone size: NA; J gene: TRBJ1-5; CDR3 DNA: TGTGCCAGTAGTATTTCGGGAGTAAGCAATCAGCCCCAGCATTTT; CDR3 protein: CASSISGVSNQPQHF
V gene: TRBV9; D gene: TRBD2; clone size: NA; J gene: TRBJ2-3; CDR3 DNA: TGTGCCAGCAGCGTAACTAGCGGGGGGCCAGATACGCAGTATTTT; CDR3 protein: CASSVTSGGPDTQYF
V gene: TRBV7-2; D gene: NA; clone size: NA; J gene: TRBJ1-6; CDR3 DNA: TGTGCCAGCAGCCCGCCCGGGGGGAGACAGGCCTATAATTCACCCCTCCACTTT; CDR3 protein: CASSPPGGRQAYNSPLHF
V gene: TRBV9; D gene: NA; clone size: NA; J gene: TRBJ2-3; CDR3 DNA: TGTGCCAGCAGCGCTTCTAGCACAGATACGCAGTATTTT; CDR3 protein: CASSASSTDTQYF
V gene: TRBV7-2; D gene: NA; clone size: NA; J gene: TRBJ2-3; CDR3 DNA: TGTGCCAGCAGCTTAGAGCAGATAGATACGCAGTATTTT; CDR3 protein: CASSLEQIDTQYF
V gene: TRBV7-2; D gene: NA; clone size: NA; J gene: TRBJ2-7; CDR3 DNA: TGTGCCAGCAGCCTCCCCCCCGTAGGGTTCCACGAGCAGTACTTC; CDR3 protein: CASSLPPVGFHEQYF
V gene: TRBV6-1; D gene: TRBD1; clone size: NA; J gene: TRBJ2-2; CDR3 DNA: TGTGCCAGCAGTGCCGGGACAGTCAACACCGGGGAGCTGTTTTTT; CDR3 protein: CASSAGTVNTGELFF
V gene: TRBV9; D gene: TRBD2; clone size: NA; J gene: TRBJ2-3; CDR3 DNA: TGTGCCAGCAGCTCCTGGACTAGCGGCACAGATACGCAGTATTTT; CDR3 protein: CASSSWTSGTDTQYF
V gene: TRBV30; D gene: NA; clone size: few; J gene: TRBJ1-1; CDR3 DNA: TGTGCCTGGAGTTTAGCGACTGAAGCTTTCTTT; CDR3 protein: CAWSLATEAFF
V gene: TRBV11-3; D gene: NA; clone size: NA; J gene: TRBJ1-4; CDR3 DNA: TGTGCCAGCAGCCCAAGGTTCGGGTCAGGGGAAAAACTGTTTTTT; CDR3 protein: CASSPRFGSGEKLFF